This T cell receptor beta chain was captured in a study of radiation and T cells in renal cell carcinoma. Points from the study as a whole: From baseline, blood top tumor clonotypes peaked at 2 weeks post-radiation.

Sample time point: baseline pretreatment blood. Treatment meaning: 15 Gy SBRT to primary tumor, nephrectomy 4 weeks later. Serial blood draws occurred at baseline and 2 and 4 weeks post-SBRT. The tumor was a clear cell renal cell carcinoma. Of note for this clone: Antigen: not known.

The CDR3 is 15 residues long. The V gene's germline CDR1 is SGHTA and CDR2 FQGNSA. V lost 4 bases and J lost 4; bases outside the gene matches: 7. Sequencing used immunoSEQ multiplex PCR; TCRdb keeps in-frame clones, though not all of them. Of 130,000 or so clones listed, 83% are singletons. The origin of this receptor is a woman in her fifties or sixties with renal cell carcinoma. V is TRBV7-2 and J is TRBJ2-3; 8 bases are a match to TRBD1. Material: blood, obtained from a patient whose treatment included radiotherapy and nephrectomy. The CDR3 protein is CASSSQQGVADTQYF. The CDR3, as DNA: TGTGCCAGCAGCTCACAACAGGGGGTGGCAGATACGCAGTATTTT.